One and the same sample provided the 10 T cell receptor beta chains below, sequenced in a study of identical twins. TCRdb ran MiXCR on the 5' RACE reads and lists one entry per CDR3 protein. The data show roughly 1,500,000 distinct CDR3 sequences, about 32% seen once. Input material: cord blood. Receptor source: a newborn girl in good health.

The V call is TRBV12-3 or TRBV12-4, the J call TRBJ1-6; D is possibly TRBD1 (5 bases). With 7 bases removed from V and 7 bases from J, the gap between germline ends came to 14 bases. This CDR3 is built from 14 residues. The CDR3: CASNQAGRNSPLHF. CDR3 nucleotides: TGTGCCAGCAACCAAGCAGGGAGGAATTCACCCCTCCACTTT.

This chain links TRBV2 with TRBJ2-2; no clear D gene. The V gene lost 5 bases and the J gene lost 2 bases, with 12 bases spanning the gap. This CDR3 is 15 amino acids long. Germline V CDR1 and CDR2: SNHLY, FYNNEI. The CDR3 loop is CASSHRAGNTGELFF. CDR3 bases: TGTGCCAGCAGTCATAGGGCCGGTAACACCGGGGAGCTGTTTTTT.

The CDR3 region has the DNA TGTGCCAGTAGTGCACGTCGGTCCTACGAGCAGTACTTC. Its translation: CASSARRSYEQYF. This chain uses TRBV19 with TRBJ2-7; no reliable D call. Trimming stripped 5 bases from V and 1 base from J, with 9 bases between. This CDR3 region has 13 residues. Germline lookup yields CDR1 LNHDA and CDR2 SQIVND (reference sequence).

The chain couples TRBV28 to TRBJ2-5, with 9 bases identical to TRBD1. Trimming cost V 6 bases and J 0 bases; bases outside gene matches: 5. The germline V gene has CDR1 MDHEN and CDR2 SYDVKM. The CDR3 consists of 15 residues. The CDR3: CASSRDREYQETQYF. DNA for the CDR3: TGTGCCAGCAGCCGGGACAGGGAATACCAAGAGACCCAGTACTTC. Full variable domain (remainder filled in from reference TRBV28 and TRBJ2-5): DVKVTQSSRYLVKRTGEKVFLECVQDMDHENMFWYRQDPGLGLRLIYFSYDVKMKEKGDIPEGYSVSREKKERFSLILESASTNQTSMYLCASSRDREYQETQYFGPGTRLLVL.

This clonotype was seen more than once but under ten times. The chain joins TRBV10-3 to TRBJ2-7; TRBD1 agrees at 8 bases. J lost 3 bases, V lost 5 bases, and 6 bases had no gene match. The CDR3 totals 14 residues. The germline CDR1 and CDR2 sequences are ENHRY and SYGVKD. The CDR3 DNA reads as TGTGCCATCAGTCGGACAGGGATAAACTACGAGCAGTACTTC. Translated: CAISRTGINYEQYF.

The chain carries TRBV5-6 and TRBJ1-2; 7 nucleotides match TRBD1. J lost 5 bases, V lost 3 bases, and 7 bases had no gene match. This CDR3 contains 14 residues. Germline CDR1 is SGHDT and CDR2 is YYEEEE. CDR3 coding DNA: TGTGCCAGCAGCTCGGAGGGGGACAGATATGGCTACACCTTC. This sequence encodes CASSSEGDRYGYTF.

J is TRBJ1-2 and V is TRBV18; possible D gene TRBD1, 5 bases. This CDR3 region has 14 residues. With 3 bases removed from V and 1 base from J, the gap between germline ends came to 9 bases. Germline V gene lookup returns CDR1 KGHSH and CDR2 LQKENI. The CDR3 DNA follows: TGTGCCAGCTCACCTCCAGGGTTTAACTATGGCTACACCTTC. As protein: CASSPPGFNYGYTF.

V and J are TRBV27 and TRBJ1-1; tentative D call: TRBD1 (5 bases). Trimming left V 8 bases short and J 4 bases short, with 17 bases between. The CDR3 is 14 residues long. CDR1 and CDR2 from the germline V gene are MNHEY and SMNVEV (reference sequence). CDR3 DNA: TGTGCCAGCTTCTTCCAAGGTGGGGGCACTGAAGCTTTCTTT. This sequence encodes CASFFQGGGTEAFF.

The chain links TRBV20-1 to TRBJ2-1; 7 bases match TRBD2. Trimming at V came to 6 bases and at J to 5 bases, leaving 7 bases not matched to a gene. The CDR3 sequence is 13 residues long. Per the germline V gene, CDR1 is DFQATT and CDR2 is SNEGSKA (reference sequence). CDR3 amino acids: CSAVLAFNNEQFF. CDR3 coding DNA: TGCAGTGCCGTACTAGCGTTCAACAATGAGCAGTTCTTC.

This clonotype appeared many times. This rearrangement joins TRBV29-1 to TRBJ2-3; 12 bases match TRBD2. Germline V gives CDR1 SQVTM, CDR2 ANQGSEA. V shed 7 bases and J 4 bases; nucleotides not matched to a gene: 6. This CDR3 has 14 residues. CDR3 nucleotides: TGCAGCGCGCAGACTAGCGGGGGTGCAGATACGCAGTATTTT. The encoded protein is CSAQTSGGADTQYF.